These 13 T cell receptor beta chains originate from one sample sequenced in a study of shared clonotypes between healthy human individuals. Sequencing used immunoSEQ multiplex PCR; TCRdb keeps in-frame clones, though not all of them. The table has about 2.2 million clones, just over 90% seen once; the top ten hold around 1.8%. Naive CD8 populations comprised CD45RO-negative cells positively selected for CCR7, excluding terminally differentiated effector memory CD45RA+ cells. Source material: naive CD8+ T cells from PBMCs. The receptors here all came from a man aged 18-30 years in good health. Some clones in this sample may be carry-over from other donors' samples.

The chain joins TRBV29-1 to TRBJ2-7, with D perhaps TRBD2 (6 bases). The CDR3 is made up of 11 amino acids. The V and J ends lost 6 bases and 5 bases respectively, with 11 bases between them. Germline V gene sequence: CDR1 SQVTM, CDR2 ANQGSEA. The DNA of the CDR3 is TGCAGCGTCCGGACGGGGGACGAGCAGTACTTC. Its translation: CSVRTGDEQYF.

The gene calls are TRBV6-5 and TRBJ2-7; 8 bases line up with TRBD1. CDR3 length: 14 residues. Germline V gives CDR1 MNHEY, CDR2 SVGAGI. V gave up 7 bases and J gave up 3 bases; unmatched junction bases: 8. CDR3 residues: CASTTGTGLYEQYF. The CDR3 DNA reads TGTGCCAGCACTACCGGGACAGGTCTCTACGAGCAGTACTTC.

In its sample, this clone was seen once. The V and J genes are TRBV6-1 and TRBJ1-5; D ambiguous. The CDR3 has 13 amino acids. The V gene lost 7 bases and the J gene lost 3 bases, with 10 bases spanning the gap. Germline-derived CDR1 and CDR2 are MNHNS and SASEGT. The CDR3 loop reads CASKGIFNQPQHF. The CDR3 DNA reads TGTGCCAGCAAGGGAATATTCAATCAGCCCCAGCATTTT.

Concerning this clone itself: Other DNA sequences in the same sample also yield this CDR3. The chain employs TRBV5-1 and TRBJ2-1; 12 bases map to TRBD2. Germline values: CDR1 SGHRS, CDR2 YFSETQ. The CDR3 sequence is 16 residues long. V was clipped by 2 bases and J by 1 base; unmatched bases: 1. Here the CDR3 reads CASSLLAGGSYNEQFF. The CDR3 nucleotides read TGCGCCAGCAGCTTACTAGCGGGAGGTTCCTACAATGAGCAGTTCTTC. Full variable domain (outside the CDR3, taken from reference TRBV5-1 and TRBJ2-1): KAGVTQTPRYLIKTRGQQVTLSCSPISGHRSVSWYQQTPGQGLQFLFEYFSETQRNKGNFPGRFSGRQFSNSRSEMNVSTLELGDSALYLCASSLLAGGSYNEQFFGPGTRLTVL.

The V gene is TRBV7-6, the J gene TRBJ1-1; D remains unclear. In germline, CDR1 is SGHVS, CDR2 FNYEAQ. The CDR3 consists of 14 residues. Trimming cost V 1 base and J 2 bases, with 8 bases left between them. Here the CDR3 reads CASSLGVRNTEAFF. The DNA for the CDR3 is TGTGCCAGCAGCTTAGGAGTCAGAAACACTGAAGCTTTCTTT.

The chain joins TRBV7-8 to TRBJ2-7, with D possibly matching TRBD2 (6 bases). Germline CDR1 SGHVS, CDR2 FQNEAQ. V lost 1 base to trimming and J lost 3 bases, with 22 bases between them. This CDR3 is built from 18 residues. The chain's CDR3 is CASSLVYSRQGGDYEQYF. CDR3 DNA: TGTGCCAGCAGCTTAGTCTACTCCAGGCAGGGAGGTGACTACGAGCAGTACTTC.

J is TRBJ1-1 and V is TRBV6-1, with D perhaps TRBD1 (6 bases). V lost 6 bases and J 0 bases, leaving 14 bases between the germline ends. This CDR3 comprises 15 residues. The germline gives CDR1 MNHNS, CDR2 SASEGT. This chain's CDR3 is CASRQGTFLNTEAFF. In nucleotides, the CDR3 is TGTGCCAGCAGGCAGGGGACCTTTTTGAACACTGAAGCTTTCTTT.

The rearrangement links TRBV2 to TRBJ2-3; 9 bases are shared with TRBD1. V dropped 6 bases and J dropped 6; count of bases not matched to a gene: 13. Germline lookup yields CDR1 SNHLY and CDR2 FYNNEI. CDR3 length: 16 amino acids. The CDR3: CASSHDRGALLDTQYF. CDR3 bases: TGTGCCAGCAGCCACGACAGGGGGGCCCTTCTGGATACGCAGTATTTT.

CDR3 nucleotide sequence: TGTGCCAGCAGCCACACGGGACAGGGGGCCTACGAGCAGTACTTC. Amino acid sequence: CASSHTGQGAYEQYF. The rearrangement links TRBV5-8 to TRBJ2-7, with 11 bases identical to TRBD1. The CDR3 has 15 amino acids. CDR1 SGHTS and CDR2 YDEGEE come from the germline V gene. With V trimmed by 4 bases and J by 2 bases, 5 bases remained unmatched.

This chain connects TRBV11-2 to TRBJ2-1; 12 positions agree with TRBD2. The CDR3 covers 16 residues. Germline V gene sequence: CDR1 SGHAT, CDR2 FQNNGV. Trimming at V came to 5 bases and at J to 6 bases, leaving 8 bases not matched to a gene. DNA for the CDR3: TGTGCCAGCAGCCATAGGACTAGCGGGACTATCAATGAGCAGTTCTTC. Translating it yields CASSHRTSGTINEQFF.

V gene TRBV6-5 combines with J gene TRBJ1-5, with 10 bases lining up with TRBD1. The junction had 6 bases not matched to a gene; V was cut back by 2 bases and J by 11 bases. The CDR3 spans 14 residues. CDR1 is MNHEY, CDR2 SVGAGI, per germline. In DNA form, the CDR3 reads TGTGCCAGCAGTTACCTAAGGACAGGGGGGGCCCAGCATTTT. As protein: CASSYLRTGGAQHF.

This chain links TRBV29-1 with TRBJ2-7; D remains ambiguous. CDR3 length: 12 amino acids. The V gene's germline CDR1 is SQVTM and CDR2 ANQGSEA. Trimming removed 1 base from V and 4 bases from J, with 8 bases in between. CDR3 DNA: TGCAGCGTTGAAGTGGCAAGTTACGAGCAGTACTTC. The encoded protein is CSVEVASYEQYF.

The V gene is TRBV27, the J gene TRBJ2-3; D is ambiguous. Germline V CDR1 and CDR2: MNHEY, SMNVEV (reference sequence). The CDR3 is made up of 12 amino acids. The ends were cut back, 5 bases at V and 6 bases at J, with 9 bases in the middle. This CDR3 reads CASSPLGDTQYF. DNA for the CDR3: TGTGCCAGCAGTCCTTTAGGGGATACGCAGTATTTT.